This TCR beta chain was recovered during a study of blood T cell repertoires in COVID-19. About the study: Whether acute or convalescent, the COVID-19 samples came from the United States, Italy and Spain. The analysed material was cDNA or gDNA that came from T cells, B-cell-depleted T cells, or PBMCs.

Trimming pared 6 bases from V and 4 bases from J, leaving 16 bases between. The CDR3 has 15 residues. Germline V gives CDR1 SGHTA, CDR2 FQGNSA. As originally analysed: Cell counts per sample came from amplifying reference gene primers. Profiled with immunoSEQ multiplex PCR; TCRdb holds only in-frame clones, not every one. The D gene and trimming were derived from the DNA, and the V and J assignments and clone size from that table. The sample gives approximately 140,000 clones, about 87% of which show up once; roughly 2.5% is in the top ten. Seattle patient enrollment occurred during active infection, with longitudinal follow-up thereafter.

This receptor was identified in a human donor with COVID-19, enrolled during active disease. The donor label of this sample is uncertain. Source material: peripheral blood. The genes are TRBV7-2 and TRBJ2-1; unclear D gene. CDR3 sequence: CASSDVGRTYNEQFF. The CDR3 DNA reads TGTGCCAGCAGTGATGTGGGCCGTACTTACAATGAGCAGTTCTTC.